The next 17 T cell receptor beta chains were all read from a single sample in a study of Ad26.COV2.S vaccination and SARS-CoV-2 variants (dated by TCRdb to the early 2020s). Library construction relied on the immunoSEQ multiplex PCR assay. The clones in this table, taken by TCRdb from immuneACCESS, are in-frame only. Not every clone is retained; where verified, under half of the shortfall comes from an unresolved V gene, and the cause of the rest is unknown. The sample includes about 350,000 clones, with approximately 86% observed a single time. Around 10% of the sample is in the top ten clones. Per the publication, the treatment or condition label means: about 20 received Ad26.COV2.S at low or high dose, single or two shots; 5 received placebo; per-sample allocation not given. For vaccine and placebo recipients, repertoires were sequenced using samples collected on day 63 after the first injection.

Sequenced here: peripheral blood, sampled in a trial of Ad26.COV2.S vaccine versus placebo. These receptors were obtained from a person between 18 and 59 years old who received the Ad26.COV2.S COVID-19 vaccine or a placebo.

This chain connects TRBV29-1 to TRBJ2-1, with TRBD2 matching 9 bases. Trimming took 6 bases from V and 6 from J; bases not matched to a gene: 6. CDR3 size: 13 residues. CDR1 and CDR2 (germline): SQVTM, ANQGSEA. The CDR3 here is CSVREGGGNEQFF. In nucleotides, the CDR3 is TGCAGCGTGCGGGAGGGGGGTGGCAATGAGCAGTTCTTC.

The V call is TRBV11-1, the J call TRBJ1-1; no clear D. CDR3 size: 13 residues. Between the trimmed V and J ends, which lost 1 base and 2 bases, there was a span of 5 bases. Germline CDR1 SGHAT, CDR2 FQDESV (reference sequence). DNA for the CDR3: TGTGCCAGCAGCTTAGGCGGTAACACTGAAGCTTTCTTT. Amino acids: CASSLGGNTEAFF. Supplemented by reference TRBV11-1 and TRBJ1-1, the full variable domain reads EAEVAQSPRYKITEKSQAVAFWCDPISGHATLYWYRQILGQGPELLVQFQDESVVDDSQLPKDRFSAERLKGVDSTLKIQPAELGDSAMYLCASSLGGNTEAFFGQGTRLTVV.

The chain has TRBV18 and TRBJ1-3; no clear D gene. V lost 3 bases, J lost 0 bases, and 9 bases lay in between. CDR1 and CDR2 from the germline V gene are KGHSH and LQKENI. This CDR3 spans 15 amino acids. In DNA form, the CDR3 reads TGTGCCAGCTCACCGGGAGCTGGCTCTGGAAACACCATATATTTT. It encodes CASSPGAGSGNTIYF.

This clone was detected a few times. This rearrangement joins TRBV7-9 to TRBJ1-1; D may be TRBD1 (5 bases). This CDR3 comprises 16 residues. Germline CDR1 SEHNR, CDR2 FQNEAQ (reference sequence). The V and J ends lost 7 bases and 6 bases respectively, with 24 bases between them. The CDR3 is CASIPLWEQERPEAFF. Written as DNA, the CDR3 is TGTGCCAGCATCCCCCTCTGGGAACAGGAAAGACCTGAAGCTTTCTTT.

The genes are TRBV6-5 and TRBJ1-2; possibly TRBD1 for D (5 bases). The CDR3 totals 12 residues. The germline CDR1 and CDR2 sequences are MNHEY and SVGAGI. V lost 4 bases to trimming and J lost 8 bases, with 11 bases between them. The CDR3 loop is CASSWGNDGYTF. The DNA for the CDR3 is TGTGCCAGCAGTTGGGGGAACGACGGCTACACCTTC.

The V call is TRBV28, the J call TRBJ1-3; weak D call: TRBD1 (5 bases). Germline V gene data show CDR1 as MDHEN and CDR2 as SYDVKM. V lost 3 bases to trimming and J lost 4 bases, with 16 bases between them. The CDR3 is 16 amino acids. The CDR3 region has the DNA TGTGCCAGCAGTTTGGTGAGGGGATTGAGGGGAAACACCATATATTTT. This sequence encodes CASSLVRGLRGNTIYF. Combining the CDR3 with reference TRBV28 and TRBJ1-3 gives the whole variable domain DVKVTQSSRYLVKRTGEKVFLECVQDMDHENMFWYRQDPGLGLRLIYFSYDVKMKEKGDIPEGYSVSREKKERFSLILESASTNQTSMYLCASSLVRGLRGNTIYFGEGSWLTVV.

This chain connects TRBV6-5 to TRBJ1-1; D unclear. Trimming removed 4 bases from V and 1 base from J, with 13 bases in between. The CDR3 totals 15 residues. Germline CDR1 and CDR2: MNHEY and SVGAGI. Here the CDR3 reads CASSFRRASNTEAFF. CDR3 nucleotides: TGTGCCAGCAGTTTCCGGAGGGCGTCGAACACTGAAGCTTTCTTT.

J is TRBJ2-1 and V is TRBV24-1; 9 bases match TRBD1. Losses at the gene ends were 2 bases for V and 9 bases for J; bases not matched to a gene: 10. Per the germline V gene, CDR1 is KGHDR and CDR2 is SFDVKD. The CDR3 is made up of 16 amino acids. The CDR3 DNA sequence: TGTGCCACCAGTGATTCGCTCCGGGACAGGGAGGGTGAGCAGTTCTTC. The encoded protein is CATSDSLRDREGEQFF.

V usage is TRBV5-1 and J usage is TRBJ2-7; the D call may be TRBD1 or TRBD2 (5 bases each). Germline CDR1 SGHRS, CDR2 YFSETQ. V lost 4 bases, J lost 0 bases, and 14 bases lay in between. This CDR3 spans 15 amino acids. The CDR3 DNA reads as TGCGCCAGCAGCATCCCGGGACGGCACTCCTACGAGCAGTACTTC. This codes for CASSIPGRHSYEQYF.

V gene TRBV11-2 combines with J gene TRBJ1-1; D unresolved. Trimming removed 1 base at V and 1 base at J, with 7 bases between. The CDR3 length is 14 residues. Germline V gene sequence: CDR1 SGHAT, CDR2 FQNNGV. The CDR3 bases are TGTGCCAGCAGCTTAGTTTCCAGGAACACTGAAGCTTTCTTT. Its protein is CASSLVSRNTEAFF.

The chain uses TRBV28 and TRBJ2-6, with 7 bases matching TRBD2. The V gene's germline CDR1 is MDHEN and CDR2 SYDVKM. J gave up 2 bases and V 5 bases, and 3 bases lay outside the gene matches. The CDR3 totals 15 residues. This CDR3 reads CASSPRGAGANVLTF. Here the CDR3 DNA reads TGTGCCAGCAGTCCCCGGGGGGCTGGGGCCAACGTCCTGACTTTC.

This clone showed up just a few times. Here the CDR3 reads CASSSQVGTGDRGYTF. The CDR3 region has the DNA TGTGCCAGCAGCTCCCAGGTGGGGACAGGGGATCGTGGCTACACCTTC. The chain carries TRBV7-9 and TRBJ1-2; TRBD1 aligns across 10 bases. In germline, CDR1 is SEHNR, CDR2 FQNEAQ (reference sequence). V trimming: 4 bases; J trimming: 7 bases; junction bases outside the gene matches: 12. The CDR3 contains 16 residues. Full variable domain (outside the CDR3, taken from reference TRBV7-9 and TRBJ1-2): DTGVSQNPRHKITKRGQNVTFRCDPISEHNRLYWYRQTLGQGPEFLTYFQNEAQLEKSRLLSDRFSAERPKGSFSTLEIQRTEQGDSAMYLCASSSQVGTGDRGYTFGSGTRLTVV.

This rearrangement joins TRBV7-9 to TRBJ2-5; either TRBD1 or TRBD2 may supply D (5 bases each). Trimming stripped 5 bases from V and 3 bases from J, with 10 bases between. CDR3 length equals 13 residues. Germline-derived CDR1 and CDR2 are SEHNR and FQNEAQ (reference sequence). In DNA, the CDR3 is TGTGCCAGCAGCCCCCAGGGAGAAGAGACCCAGTACTTC. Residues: CASSPQGEETQYF.

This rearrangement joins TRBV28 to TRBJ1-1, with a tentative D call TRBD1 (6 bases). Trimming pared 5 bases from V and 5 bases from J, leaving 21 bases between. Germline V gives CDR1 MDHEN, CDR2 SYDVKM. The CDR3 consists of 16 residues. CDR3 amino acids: CASSLGGGALGTEAFF. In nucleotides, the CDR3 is TGTGCCAGCAGTCTGGGGGGGGGCGCGTTAGGGACTGAAGCTTTCTTT. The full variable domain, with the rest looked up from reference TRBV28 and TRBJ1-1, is DVKVTQSSRYLVKRTGEKVFLECVQDMDHENMFWYRQDPGLGLRLIYFSYDVKMKEKGDIPEGYSVSREKKERFSLILESASTNQTSMYLCASSLGGGALGTEAFFGQGTRLTVV.

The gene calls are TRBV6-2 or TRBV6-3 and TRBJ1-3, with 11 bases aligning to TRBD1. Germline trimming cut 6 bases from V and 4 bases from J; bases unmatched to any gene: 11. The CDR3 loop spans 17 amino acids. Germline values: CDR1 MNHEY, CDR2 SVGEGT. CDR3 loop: CASSPPRDRGIGNTIYF. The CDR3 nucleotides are TGTGCCAGCAGCCCCCCCCGGGACAGGGGGATCGGAAACACCATATATTTT.

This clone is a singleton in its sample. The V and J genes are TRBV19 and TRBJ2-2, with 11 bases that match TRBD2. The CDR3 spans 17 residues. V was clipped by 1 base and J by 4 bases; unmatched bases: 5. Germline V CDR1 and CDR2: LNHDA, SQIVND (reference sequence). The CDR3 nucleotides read TGTGCCAGTAGTATAGGGGGGACTAGCGGTTTCACCGGGGAGCTGTTTTTT. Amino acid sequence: CASSIGGTSGFTGELFF.

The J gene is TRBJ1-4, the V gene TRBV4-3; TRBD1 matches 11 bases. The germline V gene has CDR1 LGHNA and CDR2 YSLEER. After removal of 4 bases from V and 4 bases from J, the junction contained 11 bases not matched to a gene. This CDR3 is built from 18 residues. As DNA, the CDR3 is TGCGCCAGCAGCCGGGGTGGACAGGGGGCTTATGGTAATGAAAAACTGTTTTTT. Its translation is CASSRGGQGAYGNEKLFF.